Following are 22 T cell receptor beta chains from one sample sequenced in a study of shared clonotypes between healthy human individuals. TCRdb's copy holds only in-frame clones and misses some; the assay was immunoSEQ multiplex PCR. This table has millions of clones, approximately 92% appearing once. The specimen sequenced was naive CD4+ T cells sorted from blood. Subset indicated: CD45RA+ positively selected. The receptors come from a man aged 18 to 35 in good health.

CDR3 protein: CASILELSSYNSPLHF. In nucleotides, the CDR3 is TGTGCCAGCATCTTGGAGCTAAGCTCCTATAATTCACCCCTCCACTTT. The V and J genes are TRBV2 and TRBJ1-6; D ambiguous. Trimming pared 7 bases from V and 0 bases from J, leaving 13 bases between. Germline lookup yields CDR1 SNHLY and CDR2 FYNNEI. The CDR3 runs to 16 residues. Complete variable domain (other parts from reference TRBV2 and TRBJ1-6): EPEVTQTPSHQVTQMGQEVILRCVPISNHLYFYWYRQILGQKVEFLVSFYNNEISEKSEIFDDQFSVERPDGSNFTLKIRSTKLEDSAMYFCASILELSSYNSPLHFGNGTRLTVT.

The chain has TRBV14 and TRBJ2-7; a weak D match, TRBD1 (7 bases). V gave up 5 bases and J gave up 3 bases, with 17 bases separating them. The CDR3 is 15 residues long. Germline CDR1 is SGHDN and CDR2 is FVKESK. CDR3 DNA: TGTGCCAGCAGCTGGGGCGGGACAGCCCTCTACGAGCAGTACTTC. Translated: CASSWGGTALYEQYF. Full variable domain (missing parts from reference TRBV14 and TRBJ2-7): EAGVTQFPSHSVIEKGQTVTLRCDPISGHDNLYWYRRVMGKEIKFLLHFVKESKQDESGMPNNRFLAERTGGTYSTLKVQPAELEDSGVYFCASSWGGTALYEQYFGPGTRLTVT.

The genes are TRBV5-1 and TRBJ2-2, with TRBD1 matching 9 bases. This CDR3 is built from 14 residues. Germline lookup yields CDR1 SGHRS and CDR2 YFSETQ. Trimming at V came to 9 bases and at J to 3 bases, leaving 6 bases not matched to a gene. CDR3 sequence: CATYRGQDTGELFF. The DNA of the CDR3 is TGCGCCACCTACAGGGGGCAGGACACCGGGGAGCTGTTTTTT.

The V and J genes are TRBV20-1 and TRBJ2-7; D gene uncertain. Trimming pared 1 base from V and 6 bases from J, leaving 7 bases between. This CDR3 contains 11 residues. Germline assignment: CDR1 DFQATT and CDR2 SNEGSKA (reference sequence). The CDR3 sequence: CSARAGLEQYF. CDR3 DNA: TGCAGTGCTAGAGCTGGGCTCGAGCAGTACTTC.

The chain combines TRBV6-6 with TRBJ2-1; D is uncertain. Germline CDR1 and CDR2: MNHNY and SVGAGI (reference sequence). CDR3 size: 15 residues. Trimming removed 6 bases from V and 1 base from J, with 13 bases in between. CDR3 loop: CASRETVKSYNEQFF. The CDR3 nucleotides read TGTGCCAGCAGGGAAACAGTTAAATCCTACAATGAGCAGTTCTTC.

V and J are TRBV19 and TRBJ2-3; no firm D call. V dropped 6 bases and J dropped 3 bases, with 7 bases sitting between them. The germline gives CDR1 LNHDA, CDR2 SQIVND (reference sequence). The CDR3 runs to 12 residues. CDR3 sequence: CASRGITDTQYF. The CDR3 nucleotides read TGTGCCAGTAGAGGGATTACAGATACGCAGTATTTT.

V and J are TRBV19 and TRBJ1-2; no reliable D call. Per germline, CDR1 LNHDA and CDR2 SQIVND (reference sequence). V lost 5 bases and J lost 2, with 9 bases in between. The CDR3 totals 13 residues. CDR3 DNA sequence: TGTGCCAGTAGTTCCCGGGAGAACTATGGCTACACCTTC. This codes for CASSSRENYGYTF.

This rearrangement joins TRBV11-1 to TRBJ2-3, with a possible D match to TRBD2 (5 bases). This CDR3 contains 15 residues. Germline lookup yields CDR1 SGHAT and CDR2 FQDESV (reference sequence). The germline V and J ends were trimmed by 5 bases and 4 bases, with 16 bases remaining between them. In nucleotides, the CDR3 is TGTGCCAGCAGCCAACTAGGCGCTGGTGCAGATACGCAGTATTTT. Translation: CASSQLGAGADTQYF.

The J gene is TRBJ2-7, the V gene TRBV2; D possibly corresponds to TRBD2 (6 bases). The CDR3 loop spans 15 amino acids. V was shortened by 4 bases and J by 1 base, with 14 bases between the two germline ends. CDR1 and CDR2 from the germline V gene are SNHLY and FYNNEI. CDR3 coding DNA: TGTGCCAGCAGTGTGGGCAGGGAGGCTTCCTACGAGCAGTACTTC. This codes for CASSVGREASYEQYF. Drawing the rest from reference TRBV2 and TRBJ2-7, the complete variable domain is EPEVTQTPSHQVTQMGQEVILRCVPISNHLYFYWYRQILGQKVEFLVSFYNNEISEKSEIFDDQFSVERPDGSNFTLKIRSTKLEDSAMYFCASSVGREASYEQYFGPGTRLTVT.

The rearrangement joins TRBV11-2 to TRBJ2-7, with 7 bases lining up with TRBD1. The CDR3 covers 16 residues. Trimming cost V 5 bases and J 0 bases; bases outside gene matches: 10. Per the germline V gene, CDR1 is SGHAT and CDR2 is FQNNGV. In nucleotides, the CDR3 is TGTGCCAGCAGCAGTAAAGGGACAGTGGGCTCCTACGAGCAGTACTTC. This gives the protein CASSSKGTVGSYEQYF.

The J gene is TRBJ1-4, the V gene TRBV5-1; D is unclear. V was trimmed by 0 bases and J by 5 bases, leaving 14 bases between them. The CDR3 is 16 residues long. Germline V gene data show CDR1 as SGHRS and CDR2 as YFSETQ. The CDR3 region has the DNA TGCGCCAGCAGCTTGGATGGGAAGAGTGCGAATGAAAAACTGTTTTTT. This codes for CASSLDGKSANEKLFF.

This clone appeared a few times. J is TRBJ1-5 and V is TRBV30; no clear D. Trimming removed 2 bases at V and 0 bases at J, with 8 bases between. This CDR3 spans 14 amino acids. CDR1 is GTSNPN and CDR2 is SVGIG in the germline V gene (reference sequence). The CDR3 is CAWSTSVSNQPQHF. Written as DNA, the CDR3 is TGTGCCTGGAGTACTTCAGTTAGCAATCAGCCCCAGCATTTT.

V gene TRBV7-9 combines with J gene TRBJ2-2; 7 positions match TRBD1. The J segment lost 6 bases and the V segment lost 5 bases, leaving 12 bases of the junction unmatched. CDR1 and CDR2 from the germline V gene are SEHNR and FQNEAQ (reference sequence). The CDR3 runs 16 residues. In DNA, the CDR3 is TGTGCCAGCAGCCAACAGGGGCGAGTTAGAGCCGGGGAGCTGTTTTTT. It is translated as CASSQQGRVRAGELFF.

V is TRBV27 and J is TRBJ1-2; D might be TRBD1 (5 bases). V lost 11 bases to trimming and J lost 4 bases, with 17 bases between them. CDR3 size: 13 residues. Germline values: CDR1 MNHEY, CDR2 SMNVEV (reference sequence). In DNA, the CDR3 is TGTGCCGTTGCGGGGGTTCCTTTCTATGGCTACACCTTC. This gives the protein CAVAGVPFYGYTF.

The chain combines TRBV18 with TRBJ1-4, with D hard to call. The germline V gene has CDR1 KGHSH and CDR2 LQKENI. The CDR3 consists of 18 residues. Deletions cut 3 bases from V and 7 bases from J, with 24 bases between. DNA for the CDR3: TGTGCCAGCTCACCCCCCAACTCGGGCCGCACCCTTGTTGAAAAACTGTTTTTT. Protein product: CASSPPNSGRTLVEKLFF.

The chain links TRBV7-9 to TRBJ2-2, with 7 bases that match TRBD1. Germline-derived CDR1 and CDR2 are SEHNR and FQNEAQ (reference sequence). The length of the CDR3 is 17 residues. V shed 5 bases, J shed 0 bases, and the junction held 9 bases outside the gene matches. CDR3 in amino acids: CASSLNIGTANTGELFF. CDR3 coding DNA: TGTGCCAGCAGCCTGAACATAGGGACAGCGAACACCGGGGAGCTGTTTTTT.

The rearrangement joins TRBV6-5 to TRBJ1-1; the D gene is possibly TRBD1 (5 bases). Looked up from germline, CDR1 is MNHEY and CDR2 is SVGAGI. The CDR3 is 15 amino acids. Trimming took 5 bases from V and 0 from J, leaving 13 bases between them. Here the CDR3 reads CASSSDDSLNTEAFF. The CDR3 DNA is TGTGCCAGCAGTAGCGATGACAGCCTGAACACTGAAGCTTTCTTT.

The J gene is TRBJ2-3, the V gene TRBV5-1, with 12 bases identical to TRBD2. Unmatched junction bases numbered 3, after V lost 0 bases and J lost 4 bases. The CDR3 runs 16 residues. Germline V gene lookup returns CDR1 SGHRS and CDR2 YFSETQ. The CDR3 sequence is CASSLVTSGGPDTQYF. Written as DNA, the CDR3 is TGCGCCAGCAGCTTGGTCACTAGCGGGGGGCCAGATACGCAGTATTTT.

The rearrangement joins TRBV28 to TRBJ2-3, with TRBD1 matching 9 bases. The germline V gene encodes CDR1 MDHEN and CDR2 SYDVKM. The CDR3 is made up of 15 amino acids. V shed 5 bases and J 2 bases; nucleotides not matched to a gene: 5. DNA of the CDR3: TGTGCCAGCAGTATTACAGGGGGCCTCACAGATACGCAGTATTTT. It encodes CASSITGGLTDTQYF.

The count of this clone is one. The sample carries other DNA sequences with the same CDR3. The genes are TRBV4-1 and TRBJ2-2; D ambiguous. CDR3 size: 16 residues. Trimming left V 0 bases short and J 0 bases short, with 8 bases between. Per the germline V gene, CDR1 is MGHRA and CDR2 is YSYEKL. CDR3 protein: CASSQEPGPNTGELFF. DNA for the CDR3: TGCGCCAGCAGCCAAGAACCCGGACCGAACACCGGGGAGCTGTTTTTT.

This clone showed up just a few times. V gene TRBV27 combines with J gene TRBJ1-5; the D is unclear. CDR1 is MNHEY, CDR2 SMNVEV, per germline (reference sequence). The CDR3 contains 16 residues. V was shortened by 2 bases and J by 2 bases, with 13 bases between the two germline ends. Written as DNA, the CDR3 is TGTGCCAGCAGTTTAGGAGGTCAACCTGGCAATCAGCCCCAGCATTTT. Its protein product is CASSLGGQPGNQPQHF.

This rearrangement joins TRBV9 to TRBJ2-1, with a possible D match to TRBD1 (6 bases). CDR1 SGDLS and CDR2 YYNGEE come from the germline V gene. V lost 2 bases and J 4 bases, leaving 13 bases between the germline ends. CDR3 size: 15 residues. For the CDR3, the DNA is TGTGCCAGCAGCGTTTCCGCGACAGGTTACAATGAGCAGTTCTTC. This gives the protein CASSVSATGYNEQFF.